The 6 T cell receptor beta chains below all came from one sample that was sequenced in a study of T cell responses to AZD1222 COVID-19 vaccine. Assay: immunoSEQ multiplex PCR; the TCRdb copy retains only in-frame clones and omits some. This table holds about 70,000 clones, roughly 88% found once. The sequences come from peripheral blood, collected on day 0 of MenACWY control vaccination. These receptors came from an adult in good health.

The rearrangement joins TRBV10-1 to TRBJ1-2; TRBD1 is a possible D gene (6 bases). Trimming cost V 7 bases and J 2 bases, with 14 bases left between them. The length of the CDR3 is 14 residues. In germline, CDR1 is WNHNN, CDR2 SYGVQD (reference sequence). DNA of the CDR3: TGCGCCAGCACACAGGGTAGATTAAACTATGGCTACACCTTC. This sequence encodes CASTQGRLNYGYTF.

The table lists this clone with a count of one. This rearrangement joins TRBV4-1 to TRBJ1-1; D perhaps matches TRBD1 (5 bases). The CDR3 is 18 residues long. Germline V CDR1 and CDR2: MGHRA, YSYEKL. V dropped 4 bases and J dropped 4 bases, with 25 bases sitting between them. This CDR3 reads CASSRERAAGPWGTEAFF. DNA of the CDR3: TGCGCCAGCAGCCGAGAAAGGGCCGCAGGGCCATGGGGCACTGAAGCTTTCTTT.

The CDR3 here is CASSLVGSSGANVLTF. The CDR3 DNA reads TGCGCCAGCAGCTTGGTTGGCAGCTCTGGGGCCAACGTCCTGACTTTC. The chain has TRBV5-1 and TRBJ2-6; D is unclear. Germline assignment: CDR1 SGHRS and CDR2 YFSETQ. Trimming stripped 0 bases from V and 0 bases from J, with 7 bases between. The CDR3 consists of 16 residues.

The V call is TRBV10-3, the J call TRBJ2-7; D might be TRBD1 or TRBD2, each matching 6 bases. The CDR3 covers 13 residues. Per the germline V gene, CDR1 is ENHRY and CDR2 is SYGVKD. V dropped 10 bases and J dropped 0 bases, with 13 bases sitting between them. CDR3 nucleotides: TGTGCCACCTACGAGGGGGGCTCCTACGAGCAGTACTTC. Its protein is CATYEGGSYEQYF.

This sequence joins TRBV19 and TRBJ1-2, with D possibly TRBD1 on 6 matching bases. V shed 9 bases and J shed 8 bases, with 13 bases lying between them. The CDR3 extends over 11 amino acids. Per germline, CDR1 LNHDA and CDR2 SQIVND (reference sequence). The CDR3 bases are TGTGCCAGCTTACAGGGAAGAGGCTACACCTTC. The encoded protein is CASLQGRGYTF. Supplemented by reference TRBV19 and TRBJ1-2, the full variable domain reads DGGITQSPKYLFRKEGQNVTLSCEQNLNHDAMYWYRQDPGQGLRLIYYSQIVNDFQKGDIAEGYSVSREKKESFPLTVTSAQKNPTAFYLCASLQGRGYTFGSGTRLTVV.

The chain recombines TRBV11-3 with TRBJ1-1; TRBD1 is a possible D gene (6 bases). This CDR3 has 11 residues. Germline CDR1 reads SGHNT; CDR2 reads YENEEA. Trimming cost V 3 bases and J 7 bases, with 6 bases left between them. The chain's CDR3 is CASSFRGEAFF. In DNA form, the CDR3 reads TGTGCCAGCAGCTTCAGGGGTGAAGCTTTCTTT.